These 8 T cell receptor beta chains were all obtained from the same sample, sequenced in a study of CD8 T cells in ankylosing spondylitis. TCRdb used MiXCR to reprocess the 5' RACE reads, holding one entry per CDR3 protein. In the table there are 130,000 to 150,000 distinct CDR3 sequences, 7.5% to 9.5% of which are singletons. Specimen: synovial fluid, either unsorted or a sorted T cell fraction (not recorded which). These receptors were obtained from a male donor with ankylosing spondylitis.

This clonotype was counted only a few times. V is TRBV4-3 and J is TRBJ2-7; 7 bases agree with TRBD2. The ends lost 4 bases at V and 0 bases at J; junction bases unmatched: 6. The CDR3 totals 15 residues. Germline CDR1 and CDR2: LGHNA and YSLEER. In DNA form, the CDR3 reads TGCGCCAGCAGCCCCGATCTAGCGGTCTCCTACGAGCAGTACTTC. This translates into CASSPDLAVSYEQYF.

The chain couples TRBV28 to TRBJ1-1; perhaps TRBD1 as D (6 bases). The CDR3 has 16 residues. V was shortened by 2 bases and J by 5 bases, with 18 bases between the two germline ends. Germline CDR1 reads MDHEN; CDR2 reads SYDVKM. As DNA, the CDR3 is TGTGCCAGCAGTTTACTCCCGGGCAGGGGTTCGACTGAAGCTTTCTTT. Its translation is CASSLLPGRGSTEAFF.

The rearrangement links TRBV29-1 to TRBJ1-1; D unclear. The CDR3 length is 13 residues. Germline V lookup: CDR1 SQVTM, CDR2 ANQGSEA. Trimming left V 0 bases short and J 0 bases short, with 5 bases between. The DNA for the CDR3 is TGCAGCGTTGAAGAAAGCATGAACACTGAAGCTTTCTTT. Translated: CSVEESMNTEAFF.

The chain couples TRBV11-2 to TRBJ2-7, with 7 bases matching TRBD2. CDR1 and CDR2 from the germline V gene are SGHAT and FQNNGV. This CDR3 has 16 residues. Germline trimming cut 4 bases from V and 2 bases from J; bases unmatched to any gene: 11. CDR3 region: CASSSPGTKKTYEQYF. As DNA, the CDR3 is TGTGCCAGCAGCTCCCCCGGGACTAAAAAAACCTACGAGCAGTACTTC.

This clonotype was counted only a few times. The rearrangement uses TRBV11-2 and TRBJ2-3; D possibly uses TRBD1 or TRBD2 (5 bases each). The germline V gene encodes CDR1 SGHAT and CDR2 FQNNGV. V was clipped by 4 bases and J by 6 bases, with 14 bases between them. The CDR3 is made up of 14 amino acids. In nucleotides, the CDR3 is TGTGCCAGCAGCTCCCGGGGACGTACGGATACGCAGTATTTT. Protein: CASSSRGRTDTQYF.

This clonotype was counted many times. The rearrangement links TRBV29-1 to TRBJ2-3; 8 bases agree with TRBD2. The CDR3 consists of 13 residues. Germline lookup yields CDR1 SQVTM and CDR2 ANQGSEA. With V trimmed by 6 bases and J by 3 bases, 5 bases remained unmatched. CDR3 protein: CSVDSGNTDTQYF. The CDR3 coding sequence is TGCAGCGTGGATAGCGGGAATACAGATACGCAGTATTTT.

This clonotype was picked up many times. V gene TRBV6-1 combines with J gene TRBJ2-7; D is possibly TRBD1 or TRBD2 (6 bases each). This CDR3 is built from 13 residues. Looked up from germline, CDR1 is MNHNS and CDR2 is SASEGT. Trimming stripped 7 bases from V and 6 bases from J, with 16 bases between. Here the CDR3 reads CASTRGRAAEQYF. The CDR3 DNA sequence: TGTGCCAGCACCCGGGGGCGGGCTGCCGAGCAGTACTTC.

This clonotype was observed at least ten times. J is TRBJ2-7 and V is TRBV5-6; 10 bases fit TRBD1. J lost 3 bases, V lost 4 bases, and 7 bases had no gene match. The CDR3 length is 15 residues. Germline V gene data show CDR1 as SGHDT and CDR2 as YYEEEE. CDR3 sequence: CASSNDRGRGYEQYF. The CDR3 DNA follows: TGTGCCAGCAGCAATGACAGGGGGCGAGGCTACGAGCAGTACTTC. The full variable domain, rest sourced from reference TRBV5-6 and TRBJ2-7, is DAGVTQSPTHLIKTRGQQVTLRCSPKSGHDTVSWYQQALGQGPQFIFQYYEEEERQRGNFPDRFSGHQFPNYSSELNVNALLLGDSALYLCASSNDRGRGYEQYFGPGTRLTVT.